A single sample is the source of the 20 T cell receptor beta chains below, sequenced in a study of blood T cell repertoires in COVID-19. Sequencing was performed with immunoSEQ multiplex PCR; in TCRdb, only in-frame clones are kept and a portion is missing. The sample records 100,000 or so clones, 85% being singletons. The specimen sequenced was peripheral blood. The receptors were gathered from a woman in her 70s with active or convalescent COVID-19.

The V and J genes are TRBV11-3 and TRBJ2-5; tentatively, D is TRBD2 (6 bases). Germline V gene lookup returns CDR1 SGHNT and CDR2 YENEEA. V lost 4 bases and J 4 bases, leaving 10 bases between the germline ends. The CDR3 runs 13 residues. Here the CDR3 DNA reads TGTGCCAGCAGCTCGCGGGGAGTAGAGACCCAGTACTTC. Translating it yields CASSSRGVETQYF.

The chain carries TRBV7-9 and TRBJ1-4; D gene ambiguous. Trimming took off 5 bases at V and 10 bases at J, with 17 bases between the two ends. The CDR3 sequence is 14 residues long. Germline CDR1 and CDR2: SEHNR and FQNEAQ (reference sequence). This CDR3 reads CASSPAGNDGKLFF. CDR3 sequence (DNA): TGTGCCAGCAGCCCCGCCGGGAATGACGGAAAACTGTTTTTT.

The chain combines TRBV18 with TRBJ2-3; 10 nucleotides match TRBD1. CDR1 and CDR2 (germline): KGHSH, LQKENI. The CDR3 runs 17 residues. The V segment lost 6 bases and the J segment 8 bases; nucleotides outside the gene matches: 17. The CDR3 sequence: CASSPPKRDRGDRTQYF. In nucleotides, the CDR3 is TGTGCCAGCTCGCCCCCAAAAAGGGACAGGGGTGACCGTACGCAGTATTTT.

This chain connects TRBV7-2 to TRBJ2-5, with TRBD2 identical over 7 bases. Germline V lookup: CDR1 SGHTA, CDR2 FQGNSA. The CDR3 length is 15 residues. J gave up 4 bases and V 4 bases, and 9 bases lay outside the gene matches. The CDR3 reads CASSSQRQRGETQYF. The CDR3 DNA is TGTGCCAGCAGCTCCCAGCGGCAGCGGGGAGAGACCCAGTACTTC.

The chain recombines TRBV5-1 with TRBJ2-1; TRBD1 agrees at 7 bases. Germline V gives CDR1 SGHRS, CDR2 YFSETQ. There are 14 residues in the CDR3. After removal of 0 bases from V and 6 bases from J, the junction contained 3 bases not matched to a gene. The CDR3 coding sequence is TGCGCCAGCAGCTTGGACAGGGGCGGCAATGAGCAGTTCTTC. This encodes CASSLDRGGNEQFF.

The chain couples TRBV7-9 to TRBJ1-2; a possible D gene is TRBD1 (5 bases). CDR3 size: 13 residues. V lost 1 base, J lost 7 bases, and 10 bases lay in between. The germline gives CDR1 SEHNR, CDR2 FQNEAQ (reference sequence). The CDR3 region has the DNA TGTGCCAGCAGCTTAGGGTGGACATCTGGCTACACCTTC. Translation gives CASSLGWTSGYTF.

The CDR3 region is CASSLLTGPNYGYTF. CDR3 DNA sequence: TGCGCCAGCAGCTTGTTAACAGGGCCTAACTATGGCTACACCTTC. The J gene is TRBJ1-2, the V gene TRBV5-1, with D maybe TRBD1 (6 bases). The germline CDR1 and CDR2 sequences are SGHRS and YFSETQ. This CDR3 region has 15 residues. Trimming took off 1 base at V and 0 bases at J, with 10 bases between the two ends.

The chain has TRBV6-5 and TRBJ2-7; no clear D. Trimming removed 6 bases at V and 8 bases at J, with 8 bases between. The CDR3 runs 10 residues. Germline V gene sequence: CDR1 MNHEY, CDR2 SVGAGI. CDR3 protein: CASSGSKQYF. CDR3 in DNA: TGTGCCAGCAGCGGGTCCAAGCAGTACTTC.

The chain links TRBV10-3 to TRBJ2-3; TRBD1 matches at 9 bases. CDR3 length: 13 residues. The V gene end was trimmed by 10 bases and the J gene end by 4 bases; junction bases not matched to a gene: 6. Germline assignment: CDR1 ENHRY and CDR2 SYGVKD. The CDR3 reads CATRDRDPDTQYF. The CDR3 bases are TGTGCCACCCGGGACAGGGACCCAGATACGCAGTATTTT.

The V call is TRBV6-1, the J call TRBJ1-2; D is ambiguous. CDR1 is MNHNS, CDR2 SASEGT, per germline. This CDR3 is built from 14 residues. The V end lost 0 bases, the J end lost 3 bases, and 8 bases lay between the germline ends. The CDR3 sequence is CASSEAGGDYGYTF. The CDR3 region has the DNA TGTGCCAGCAGTGAAGCCGGAGGTGACTATGGCTACACCTTC.

The chain joins TRBV19 to TRBJ2-1; weak D call: TRBD1 (7 bases). Germline CDR1 is LNHDA and CDR2 is SQIVND (reference sequence). The CDR3 has 15 amino acids. Trimming took 1 base from V and 4 from J, leaving 11 bases between them. In nucleotides, the CDR3 is TGTGCCAGTAGTATAGGGCAGGGGGGATACAATGAGCAGTTCTTC. Translating it yields CASSIGQGGYNEQFF.

The sample holds a few counts of this clone. This chain joins TRBV10-2 and TRBJ1-1, with D possibly TRBD1 on 5 matching bases. CDR1 and CDR2 from the germline V gene are WSHSY and SAAADI. V dropped 6 bases and J dropped 3 bases, with 20 bases sitting between them. The CDR3 is 16 residues long. The CDR3 reads CASSPLWASGDTEAFF. The CDR3 DNA is TGCGCCAGCAGCCCTCTATGGGCCTCGGGGGACACTGAAGCTTTCTTT.

This clone was recorded a few times. The rearrangement joins TRBV2 to TRBJ1-6; TRBD1 matches at 7 bases. The ends lost 5 bases at V and 12 bases at J; junction bases unmatched: 13. Germline values: CDR1 SNHLY, CDR2 FYNNEI. This CDR3 is 15 amino acids long. The CDR3 loop reads CASSNDRTGTLPLHF. The CDR3 coding sequence is TGTGCCAGCAGTAACGACAGGACAGGAACCTTACCCCTCCACTTT.

The gene calls are TRBV5-1 and TRBJ1-2; weak D call: TRBD1 (5 bases). Germline lookup yields CDR1 SGHRS and CDR2 YFSETQ. The CDR3 sequence is 13 residues long. V was trimmed by 3 bases and J by 4 bases, leaving 10 bases between them. The CDR3 DNA reads TGCGCCAGCAGCTCGGGGGACGGCTATGGCTACACCTTC. This encodes CASSSGDGYGYTF.

This rearrangement joins TRBV29-1 to TRBJ1-2; possible D gene TRBD1, 5 bases. CDR1 SQVTM and CDR2 ANQGSEA come from the germline V gene. Trimming stripped 2 bases from V and 4 bases from J, with 23 bases between. The CDR3 extends over 17 amino acids. The CDR3 DNA reads TGCAGCGTTGAATCCCGTAAAGAGGCTGACAGTGGCTATGGCTACACCTTC. Its protein product is CSVESRKEADSGYGYTF.

This chain connects TRBV5-1 to TRBJ2-1; 8 nucleotides align to TRBD2. CDR1 and CDR2 (germline): SGHRS, YFSETQ. V lost 7 bases to trimming and J lost 6 bases; unmatched junction nucleotides: 12. This CDR3 has 15 amino acids. In DNA form, the CDR3 reads TGCGCCAGCCGATCCCAAGCGGGGGTGGGCAATGAGCAGTTCTTC. It translates to CASRSQAGVGNEQFF.

The rearrangement uses TRBV7-2 and TRBJ2-1; 12 bases map to TRBD2. The ends lost 1 base at V and 7 bases at J; junction bases unmatched: 5. The V gene's germline CDR1 is SGHTA and CDR2 FQGNSA. The CDR3 sequence is 16 residues long. The CDR3: CASSLGPLAGGNEQFF. CDR3 bases: TGTGCCAGCAGCTTAGGTCCGCTAGCGGGGGGGAATGAGCAGTTCTTC. Using reference TRBV7-2 and TRBJ2-1 for the parts outside the CDR3, the full variable domain is GAGVSQSPSNKVTEKGKDVELRCDPISGHTALYWYRQSLGQGLEFLIYFQGNSAPDKSGLPSDRFSAERTGGSVSTLTIQRTQQEDSAVYLCASSLGPLAGGNEQFFGPGTRLTVL.

V usage is TRBV27 and J usage is TRBJ2-7, with D possibly TRBD1 on 5 matching bases. The germline CDR1 and CDR2 sequences are MNHEY and SMNVEV (reference sequence). This CDR3 comprises 15 residues. The V end lost 0 bases, the J end lost 2 bases, and 11 bases lay between the germline ends. Written as DNA, the CDR3 is TGTGCCAGCAGTTTATCGGGCAGGGTCCCCTACGAGCAGTACTTC. Its translation is CASSLSGRVPYEQYF.

Here the CDR3 reads CASSAASGQGGGELFF. The CDR3 DNA sequence: TGTGCCAGCAGTGCGGCTTCGGGGCAGGGAGGCGGGGAGCTGTTTTTT. The chain uses TRBV2 and TRBJ2-2, with D maybe TRBD2 (6 bases). Per germline, CDR1 SNHLY and CDR2 FYNNEI. V lost 4 bases and J 7 bases, leaving 19 bases between the germline ends. CDR3 length: 16 amino acids. Full variable domain (missing parts from reference TRBV2 and TRBJ2-2): EPEVTQTPSHQVTQMGQEVILRCVPISNHLYFYWYRQILGQKVEFLVSFYNNEISEKSEIFDDQFSVERPDGSNFTLKIRSTKLEDSAMYFCASSAASGQGGGELFFGEGSRLTVL.

The V call is TRBV28, the J call TRBJ1-1, with D possibly being TRBD1 (6 bases). Germline assignment: CDR1 MDHEN and CDR2 SYDVKM. Deletions cut 6 bases from V and 2 bases from J, with 10 bases between. The CDR3 sequence is 13 residues long. CDR3 coding DNA: TGTGCCAGCAGCCCACAGGGTAACACTGAAGCTTTCTTT. This encodes CASSPQGNTEAFF.